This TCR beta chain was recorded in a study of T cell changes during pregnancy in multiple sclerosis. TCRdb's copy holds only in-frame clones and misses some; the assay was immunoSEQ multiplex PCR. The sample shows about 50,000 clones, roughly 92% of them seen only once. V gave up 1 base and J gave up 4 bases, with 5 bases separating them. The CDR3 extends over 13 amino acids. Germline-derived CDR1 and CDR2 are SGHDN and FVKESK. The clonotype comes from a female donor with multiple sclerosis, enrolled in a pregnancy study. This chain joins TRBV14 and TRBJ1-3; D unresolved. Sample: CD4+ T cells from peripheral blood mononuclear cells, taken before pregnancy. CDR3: CASSQVRGNTIYF. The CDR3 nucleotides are TGTGCCAGCAGCCAAGTCAGGGGAAACACCATATATTTT. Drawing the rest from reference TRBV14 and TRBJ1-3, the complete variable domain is EAGVTQFPSHSVIEKGQTVTLRCDPISGHDNLYWYRRVMGKEIKFLLHFVKESKQDESGMPNNRFLAERTGGTYSTLKVQPAELEDSGVYFCASSQVRGNTIYFGEGSWLTVV.